The 12 T cell receptor beta chains below all came from one sample that was sequenced in a study of T cells in Graves' hyperthyroidism and ophthalmopathy. Amplified TCR beta CDR3 regions came from RNA transcripts. The study used the HTBI primer set for a first-round RT-PCR of the TCR CDR3. In TCRdb, the multiplex PCR reads were re-called with MiXCR into one record per CDR3 protein. Of about 350,000 distinct CDR3 sequences in the sample, about 15% are singletons; the top ten hold 20% to 25%. Sequences were obtained from blood. The receptors were sampled from a young woman with Graves' hyperthyroidism.

This chain links TRBV28 with TRBJ1-2; TRBD1 might be the D (5 bases). Trimming took 2 bases from V and 5 from J, leaving 12 bases between them. This CDR3 is 14 amino acids long. Germline V gene lookup returns CDR1 MDHEN and CDR2 SYDVKM. CDR3 coding DNA: TGTGCCAGCAGTTTAGGGCAGGGACCATATGGCTACACCTTC. Translation gives CASSLGQGPYGYTF.

The table lists this clonotype with many counts. The rearrangement joins TRBV28 to TRBJ2-2; unclear D gene. CDR1 and CDR2 (germline): MDHEN, SYDVKM. V lost 6 bases, J lost 7 bases, and 6 bases lay in between. The CDR3 totals 11 residues. CDR3 protein: CASRVYGELFF. The CDR3 DNA reads TGTGCCAGCAGGGTGTACGGGGAGCTGTTTTTT.

This clonotype showed up many times. This chain uses TRBV6-1 with TRBJ2-5; possible D gene TRBD2, 5 bases. V was pared by 5 bases and J by 4 bases, with 11 bases between. The CDR3 covers 13 residues. Germline CDR1 and CDR2: MNHNS and SASEGT. CDR3: CASSIGMGETQYF. CDR3 sequence (DNA): TGTGCCAGCAGTATCGGGATGGGAGAGACCCAGTACTTC.

This clonotype was detected many times. This chain uses TRBV28 with TRBJ1-1; 7 positions agree with TRBD1. This CDR3 comprises 15 residues. Germline V gives CDR1 MDHEN, CDR2 SYDVKM. J was trimmed by 6 bases and V by 4 bases; bases with no gene match: 11. CDR3 sequence (DNA): TGTGCCAGCAGTTCCACAGGGGTCCGGATCGCTGAAGCTTTCTTT. Amino acids: CASSSTGVRIAEAFF.

The V gene is TRBV10-3, the J gene TRBJ2-2, with D tentatively TRBD2 (6 bases). The CDR3 is made up of 14 amino acids. Trimming removed 6 bases from V and 6 bases from J, with 14 bases in between. The germline V gene has CDR1 ENHRY and CDR2 SYGVKD. CDR3 DNA sequence: TGTGCCATCAGGGATGCGGGACGGGCCGGGGAGCTGTTTTTT. Translating gives CAIRDAGRAGELFF.

V is TRBV4-1 and J is TRBJ2-5, with 13 nucleotides matching TRBD2. The germline V gene has CDR1 MGHRA and CDR2 YSYEKL. After removal of 1 base from V and 5 bases from J, the junction contained 4 bases not matched to a gene. The CDR3 totals 16 residues. CDR3 coding DNA: TGCGCCAGCAGCCAAGTACTAGCGGGAGGGCCTGAGACCCAGTACTTC. Translation: CASSQVLAGGPETQYF.

This clonotype showed up just a few times. The chain employs TRBV7-9 and TRBJ2-5; TRBD2 agrees at 8 bases. The CDR3 sequence is 13 residues long. Germline loops: CDR1 SEHNR, CDR2 FQNEAQ (reference sequence). V lost 8 bases and J lost 2; bases outside the gene matches: 4. The CDR3 DNA follows: TGTGCCAGCCGATTAGCGGGGCAAGAGACCCAGTACTTC. Protein: CASRLAGQETQYF.

This chain connects TRBV29-1 to TRBJ1-2; D remains unclear. Looked up from germline, CDR1 is SQVTM and CDR2 is ANQGSEA. Trimming cost V 1 base and J 3 bases, with 12 bases left between them. The CDR3 consists of 14 residues. DNA for the CDR3: TGCAGCGTTGAAGGATCCGGGCCGGACTATGGCTACACCTTC. This translates into CSVEGSGPDYGYTF.

This clonotype was detected ten times or more. The chain uses TRBV19 and TRBJ1-1; 9 bases agree with TRBD1. The ends lost 6 bases at V and 1 base at J; junction bases unmatched: 3. CDR3 length: 14 residues. CDR1 is LNHDA, CDR2 SQIVND, per germline (reference sequence). The CDR3 region is CASRPGQGNTEAFF. In nucleotides, the CDR3 is TGTGCCAGTAGGCCGGGACAGGGGAACACTGAAGCTTTCTTT.

The sample holds many counts of this clonotype. The gene calls are TRBV15 and TRBJ2-3; perhaps D is TRBD1 or TRBD2 (5 bases each). V lost 5 bases to trimming and J lost 0 bases, with 15 bases between them. The CDR3 runs to 16 residues. The germline gives CDR1 LNHNV, CDR2 YYDKDF (reference sequence). The chain's CDR3 is CATSGGTGTSTDTQYF. Written as DNA, the CDR3 is TGTGCCACCAGCGGGGGAACAGGAACTAGCACAGATACGCAGTATTTT. Full variable domain (outside the CDR3, taken from reference TRBV15 and TRBJ2-3): DAMVIQNPRYQVTQFGKPVTLSCSQTLNHNVMYWYQQKSSQAPKLLFHYYDKDFNNEADTPDNFQSRRPNTSFCFLDIRSPGLGDTAMYLCATSGGTGTSTDTQYFGPGTRLTVL.

This clonotype has at least ten counts. The rearrangement uses TRBV29-1 and TRBJ2-5, with 8 bases identical to TRBD2. The CDR3 length is 14 residues. V shed 7 bases and J 3 bases; nucleotides not matched to a gene: 10. From germline, CDR1 is SQVTM and CDR2 ANQGSEA. CDR3 bases: TGCAGCGGTTCCCGAGCGGGAGCCGAAGAGACCCAGTACTTC. Amino acid sequence: CSGSRAGAEETQYF.

Comment on this clonotype: This may be a read error: a much more frequent sequence differs by one nucleotide. This CDR3 fails to terminate in the conserved phenylalanine or tryptophan, so it likely reflects a read error. J is TRBJ1-1 and V is TRBV11-2, with D uncertain. The CDR3 runs to 13 residues. Trimming took 6 bases from V and 1 from J, leaving 9 bases between them. Germline lookup yields CDR1 SGHAT and CDR2 FQNNGV. CDR3 region: CASRRARNTEAFS. DNA of the CDR3: TGTGCCAGCAGACGAGCCAGGAACACTGAAGCTTTCTCT.